This is a list of T cell receptor beta chains from one sample in a study of cytomegalovirus exposure and HLA in healthy donors. The assay was immunoSEQ multiplex PCR, and TCRdb's table has in-frame clones only and misses some. The table includes 250,000 to 350,000 clones, about four fifths detected once. Sequencing input: PBMCs. Receptors were obtained from a girl aged 2 to 10 in good health and CMV-seronegative. Each CDR3 is given with its conserved first and last residue. D genes are given only for firm matches.

>TRBD1|TRBJ2-7|TRBV6-1
CASKTEGQGTYEQYF
TGTGCCAGCAAGACTGAGGGACAGGGGACCTACGAGCAGTACTTC
>-|TRBJ1-1|TRBV30
CAWGGVNTEAFF
TGTGCCTGGGGCGGGGTGAACACTGAAGCTTTCTTT
>-|TRBJ2-1|TRBV7-8
CASSSKGGAGLYNEQFF
TGTGCCAGCAGCTCCAAAGGGGGGGCAGGTTTATACAATGAGCAGTTCTTC
>-|TRBJ2-7|TRBV7-6
CASSLRRDSPYEQYF
TGTGCCAGCAGCTTACGGAGGGACAGCCCCTACGAGCAGTACTTC
>TRBD2|TRBJ2-1|TRBV10-3
CAISEQAAGQDEQFF
TGTGCCATCAGTGAGCAGGCAGCGGGGCAGGATGAGCAGTTCTTC
>TRBD2|TRBJ2-7|TRBV10-3
CAISESSGSSYEQYF
TGTGCCATCAGTGAGTCGAGCGGGAGCTCCTACGAGCAGTACTTC
>-|TRBJ1-6|TRBV13
CASSYSPDNSPLHF
TGTGCCAGCAGCTACAGCCCGGATAATTCACCCCTCCACTTT
>-|TRBJ1-3|TRBV28
CASSLLPGSSGNTIYF
TGTGCCAGCAGTTTATTACCAGGAAGCTCTGGAAACACCATATATTTT
>-|TRBJ2-5|TRBV19
CASSLSPSDTQTQETQYF
TGTGCCAGTAGTCTATCTCCGTCGGACACGCAAACTCAAGAGACCCAGTACTTC
>TRBD1|TRBJ1-2|TRBV30
CAWGDRGIFRNYGYTF
TGTGCCTGGGGGGACAGGGGGATTTTTCGCAACTATGGCTACACCTTC